The 8 T cell receptor beta chains given below trace back to one sample, sequenced in a study of blood T cell repertoires in COVID-19. The method was immunoSEQ multiplex PCR; TCRdb's version includes in-frame clones alone and lacks a portion of them. The sample contains 220,000 or so clones, just over 85% of which appear only once. Sequencing input: PBMCs or T cells enriched from blood (not recorded which). These receptors were collected from a woman aged 45-59 years with acute COVID-19.

The CDR3 loop is CASSFQGLVATEAFF. CDR3 sequence (DNA): TGTGCCAGCAGTTTTCAGGGGCTAGTTGCCACTGAAGCTTTCTTT. The chain is built from TRBV28 and TRBJ1-1, with TRBD1 as a possible D gene (6 bases). With 3 bases removed from V and 4 bases from J, the gap between germline ends came to 15 bases. The CDR3 runs to 15 residues. CDR1 MDHEN and CDR2 SYDVKM come from the germline V gene.

This chain links TRBV28 with TRBJ2-1; 11 nucleotides align to TRBD2. The CDR3 loop spans 15 amino acids. The trim removed 6 bases at V and 6 bases at J, leaving 7 bases unmatched. From germline, CDR1 is MDHEN and CDR2 SYDVKM. CDR3: CASRLLAGVINEQFF. CDR3 nucleotides: TGTGCCAGCAGGCTACTAGCGGGAGTAATCAATGAGCAGTTCTTC.

The rearrangement uses TRBV7-2 and TRBJ2-7; TRBD2 matches at 9 bases. The CDR3 totals 17 residues. Germline CDR1 is SGHTA and CDR2 is FQGNSA. J gave up 9 bases and V 0 bases, and 15 bases lay outside the gene matches. The CDR3 protein is CASSLAGASGDLRGQYF. The CDR3, as DNA: TGTGCCAGCAGCTTAGCGGGGGCTAGCGGGGACCTACGAGGGCAGTACTTC. Filled out from reference TRBV7-2 and TRBJ2-7, the complete variable domain reads GAGVSQSPSNKVTEKGKDVELRCDPISGHTALYWYRQSLGQGLEFLIYFQGNSAPDKSGLPSDRFSAERTGGSVSTLTIQRTQQEDSAVYLCASSLAGASGDLRGQYFGPGTRLTVT.

The chain recombines TRBV11-2 with TRBJ1-6; 8 nucleotides align to TRBD1. Germline values: CDR1 SGHAT, CDR2 FQNNGV. This CDR3 has 15 amino acids. The V gene end was trimmed by 5 bases and the J gene end by 7 bases; junction bases not matched to a gene: 7. This chain's CDR3 is CASSPTGAVNSPLHF. CDR3 DNA: TGTGCCAGCAGCCCGACAGGGGCGGTAAATTCACCCCTCCACTTT.

The rearrangement uses TRBV7-8 and TRBJ1-1; D unresolved. CDR1 SGHVS and CDR2 FQNEAQ come from the germline V gene. The CDR3 has 12 residues. Deletions cut 1 base from V and 8 bases from J, with 8 bases between. The CDR3 bases are TGTGCCAGCAGCTTAGTGGGCCTAGAAGCTTTCTTT. Its translation is CASSLVGLEAFF.

This chain joins TRBV19 and TRBJ2-1, with 10 positions matching TRBD2. The V segment lost 5 bases and the J segment 6 bases; nucleotides outside the gene matches: 13. Germline loops: CDR1 LNHDA, CDR2 SQIVND (reference sequence). The CDR3 has 17 amino acids. The chain's CDR3 is CASSVIAGGLVGNEQFF. The CDR3 DNA reads as TGTGCCAGTAGTGTCATAGCGGGAGGCCTCGTGGGCAATGAGCAGTTCTTC.

V and J are TRBV2 and TRBJ2-2; TRBD2 agrees at 10 bases. The trim removed 0 bases at V and 8 bases at J, leaving 6 bases unmatched. The germline V gene has CDR1 SNHLY and CDR2 FYNNEI. The CDR3 loop spans 16 amino acids. DNA for the CDR3: TGTGCCAGCAGTGAAGCGAGGGGACTAGCGAGAGGGGAGCTGTTTTTT. It specifies CASSEARGLARGELFF.

V is TRBV28 and J is TRBJ1-5, with unresolved D. In germline, CDR1 is MDHEN, CDR2 SYDVKM. The V end was cut by 3 bases, the J end by 5 bases, with 8 bases between. This CDR3 has 13 amino acids. This CDR3 reads CASSLRADQPQHF. CDR3 coding DNA: TGTGCCAGCAGTTTGAGGGCAGATCAGCCCCAGCATTTT.